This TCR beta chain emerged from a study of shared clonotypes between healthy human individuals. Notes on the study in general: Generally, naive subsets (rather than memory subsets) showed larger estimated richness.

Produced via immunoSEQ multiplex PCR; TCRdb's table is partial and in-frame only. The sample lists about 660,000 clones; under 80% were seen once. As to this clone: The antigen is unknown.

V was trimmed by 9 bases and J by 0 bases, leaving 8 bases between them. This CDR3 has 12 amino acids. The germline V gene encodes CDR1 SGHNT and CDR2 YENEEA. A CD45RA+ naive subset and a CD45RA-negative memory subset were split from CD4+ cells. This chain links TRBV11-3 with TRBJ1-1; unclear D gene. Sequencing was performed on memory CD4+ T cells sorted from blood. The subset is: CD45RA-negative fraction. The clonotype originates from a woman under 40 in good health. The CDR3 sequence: CASAGMNTEAFF. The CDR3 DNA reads TGTGCCAGTGCAGGCATGAACACTGAAGCTTTCTTT.